The 20 T cell receptor beta chains presented below share a single source sample, sequenced in a study of cytomegalovirus exposure and HLA in healthy donors (TCRdb year 2017). Library prep was done by the immunoSEQ multiplex PCR assay. A mixture of 60 forward primers for TCR Vbeta segments and 13 reverse primers for TCR Jbeta segments was used in the multiplex PCR. The immuneACCESS repertoire file appears here via TCRdb, limited to in-frame rearrangements. These files lack a portion of the clones; in checked studies, under half of the deficit traces to unresolved V genes, and the cause of the others is not known. In this sample the table shows approximately 150,000 clones, roughly 82% of which occur a single time. In total, the top ten clones hold about 10% of the sample. The sequencing input was PBMCs. All receptors derive from a man in his fifties in good health and CMV-seropositive.

CDR3 sequence (DNA): TGTGCCAGCAGCTCCCAGGGGGGCCAAATACCCTACGAGCAGTACTTC. It encodes CASSSQGGQIPYEQYF. The genes are TRBV7-3 and TRBJ2-7; maybe TRBD1 (7 bases). Trimming took off 4 bases at V and 2 bases at J, with 18 bases between the two ends. The CDR3 spans 16 residues. CDR1 and CDR2 from the germline V gene are SGHTA and FQGTGA.

This chain uses TRBV7-8 with TRBJ2-1, with TRBD1 matching 9 bases. Trimming at V came to 5 bases and at J to 5 bases, leaving 7 bases not matched to a gene. Germline V lookup: CDR1 SGHVS, CDR2 FQNEAQ. CDR3 size: 15 residues. CDR3 nucleotide sequence: TGTGCCAGCAGCGAACGGGACAGGGTCGACAATGAGCAGTTCTTC. Translation: CASSERDRVDNEQFF.

In the case of this clone: At one end the junction does not follow the germline gene, possibly because of a read error. The chain has TRBV10-3 and TRBJ2-7, with 7 bases lining up with TRBD1. The germline CDR1 and CDR2 sequences are ENHRY and SYGVKD. The CDR3 is made up of 14 amino acids. The CDR3 sequence: CVIRSGTAVYEQYF. The CDR3 nucleotides read TGTGTCATCAGATCCGGGACAGCGGTCTACGAGCAGTACTTC.

The V gene is TRBV30, the J gene TRBJ2-7, with 11 bases fitting TRBD2. In germline, CDR1 is GTSNPN, CDR2 SVGIG (reference sequence). V was pared by 3 bases and J by 5 bases, with 3 bases of the junction left unmatched. This CDR3 spans 13 amino acids. CDR3 in DNA: TGTGCCTGGAGACTAGCGGGAGTCAACGAGCAGTACTTC. Amino acid sequence: CAWRLAGVNEQYF.

V usage is TRBV7-8 and J usage is TRBJ1-3; 9 bases are shared with TRBD1. V lost 5 bases and J lost 5; bases outside the gene matches: 1. There are 13 residues in the CDR3. The germline CDR1 and CDR2 sequences are SGHVS and FQNEAQ. CDR3 residues: CASSGQGRNTIYF. DNA for the CDR3: TGTGCCAGCAGCGGACAGGGGAGAAACACCATATATTTT.

CDR3 nucleotide sequence: TGTGCCAGCGGTAGGACTAGCACAGATACGCAGTATTTT. Its translation: CASGRTSTDTQYF. The chain couples TRBV7-6 to TRBJ2-3; a weak D match, TRBD2 (5 bases). CDR3 size: 13 residues. Between the trimmed V and J ends, which lost 8 bases and 0 bases, there was a span of 9 bases. Germline CDR1 reads SGHVS; CDR2 reads FNYEAQ. The variable domain in full, completed from reference TRBV7-6 and TRBJ2-3, reads GAGVSQSPRYKVTKRGQDVALRCDPISGHVSLYWYRQALGQGPEFLTYFNYEAQQDKSGLPNDRFSAERPEGSISTLTIQRTEQRDSAMYRCASGRTSTDTQYFGPGTRLTVL.

The rearrangement links TRBV30 to TRBJ1-1; D remains ambiguous. Germline values: CDR1 GTSNPN, CDR2 SVGIG (reference sequence). V shed 4 bases and J shed 3 bases, with 12 bases lying between them. This CDR3 region has 13 residues. In nucleotides, the CDR3 is TGTGCCTGGAATACCCGGAGAGACACTGAAGCTTTCTTT. Translating it yields CAWNTRRDTEAFF.

V is TRBV15 and J is TRBJ1-2; 10 bases map to TRBD1. V gave up 3 bases and J gave up 2 bases; unmatched junction bases: 0. CDR3 length: 14 amino acids. Per the germline V gene, CDR1 is LNHNV and CDR2 is YYDKDF (reference sequence). CDR3 in DNA: TGTGCCACCAGCAGGGGACAGGGGAACTATGGCTACACCTTC. This encodes CATSRGQGNYGYTF.

The V gene is TRBV7-8, the J gene TRBJ2-5, with 7 bases lining up with TRBD2. This CDR3 is built from 17 residues. J was trimmed by 5 bases and V by 2 bases; bases with no gene match: 14. CDR1 and CDR2 from the germline V gene are SGHVS and FQNEAQ. In nucleotides, the CDR3 is TGTGCCAGCAGCTTACCTGGGGGGGGACCAACACAGGAGACCCAGTACTTC. This codes for CASSLPGGGPTQETQYF.

The rearrangement joins TRBV5-1 to TRBJ2-1, with TRBD1 matching over 12 bases. The CDR3 contains 15 residues. Trimming removed 7 bases from V and 10 bases from J; junction bases left unmatched: 12. Per the germline V gene, CDR1 is SGHRS and CDR2 is YFSETQ. The CDR3 bases are TGCGCCAGCGGAAACCGGGACAGGGGGCCTGGGGAGCAGTTCTTC. It specifies CASGNRDRGPGEQFF. Looking up the rest from reference TRBV5-1 and TRBJ2-1 gives the full variable domain: KAGVTQTPRYLIKTRGQQVTLSCSPISGHRSVSWYQQTPGQGLQFLFEYFSETQRNKGNFPGRFSGRQFSNSRSEMNVSTLELGDSALYLCASGNRDRGPGEQFFGPGTRLTVL.

The V and J genes are TRBV30 and TRBJ2-1; perhaps TRBD2 as D (5 bases). CDR3 size: 14 residues. V shed 2 bases and J shed 7 bases, with 15 bases lying between them. From germline, CDR1 is GTSNPN and CDR2 SVGIG (reference sequence). The CDR3 region is CAWSQDFGLNEQFF. In DNA form, the CDR3 reads TGTGCCTGGAGTCAGGACTTTGGTTTAAATGAGCAGTTCTTC.

The V and J genes are TRBV4-1 and TRBJ2-4, with TRBD1 identical over 7 bases. Per the germline V gene, CDR1 is MGHRA and CDR2 is YSYEKL. V was pared by 1 base and J by 1 base, with 4 bases of the junction left unmatched. The CDR3 runs 16 residues. The CDR3 region has the DNA TGCGCCAGCAGCCAAGGTGCACAGGGGGCCAAAAACATTCAGTACTTC. Translating it yields CASSQGAQGAKNIQYF.

The rearrangement links TRBV28 to TRBJ1-5; D is unclear. Trimming stripped 11 bases from V and 0 bases from J, with 11 bases between. CDR1 MDHEN and CDR2 SYDVKM come from the germline V gene. This CDR3 is 13 amino acids long. The CDR3 DNA sequence: TGTGCCGCAGCGGATTATAGCAATCAGCCCCAGCATTTT. Protein sequence: CAAADYSNQPQHF.

This clone was counted between two and nine times. The chain is built from TRBV15 and TRBJ1-4; TRBD1 aligns across 8 bases. V shed 1 base and J 8 bases; nucleotides not matched to a gene: 6. There are 15 residues in the CDR3. Germline V gene data show CDR1 as LNHNV and CDR2 as YYDKDF (reference sequence). The CDR3 protein is CATSRVRQGYEKLFF. The CDR3 DNA reads as TGTGCCACCAGCAGAGTGAGACAGGGGTACGAAAAACTGTTTTTT.

V gene TRBV6-5 combines with J gene TRBJ1-2; TRBD1 matches at 8 bases. The V gene's germline CDR1 is MNHEY and CDR2 SVGAGI. CDR3 length: 13 amino acids. J was trimmed by 4 bases and V by 6 bases; bases with no gene match: 4. In nucleotides, the CDR3 is TGTGCCAGCAGACGACAGGGGAGCTATGGCTACACCTTC. It encodes CASRRQGSYGYTF.

About this clone: Other DNA sequences in this sample translate to the same CDR3. The gene calls are TRBV7-8 and TRBJ2-7; D is undetermined. The CDR3 spans 12 residues. Germline values: CDR1 SGHVS, CDR2 FQNEAQ. V was clipped by 1 base and J by 2 bases, with 3 bases between them. CDR3: CASSLGAYEQYF. In DNA, the CDR3 is TGTGCCAGCAGCTTAGGAGCCTACGAGCAGTACTTC.

The chain employs TRBV30 and TRBJ1-3, with D maybe TRBD1 (5 bases). The germline V and J ends were trimmed by 1 base and 2 bases, with 9 bases remaining between them. Germline V lookup: CDR1 GTSNPN, CDR2 SVGIG (reference sequence). The CDR3 is made up of 14 amino acids. CDR3 coding DNA: TGTGCCTGGAGTGAAGGCAGGGCTGGAAACACCATATATTTT. Its protein is CAWSEGRAGNTIYF. Supplemented by reference TRBV30 and TRBJ1-3, the full variable domain reads SQTIHQWPATLVQPVGSPLSLECTVEGTSNPNLYWYRQAAGRGLQLLFYSVGIGQISSEVPQNLSASRPQDRQFILSSKKLLLSDSGFYLCAWSEGRAGNTIYFGEGSWLTVV.

Points on this clone: Germline and junction disagree at one end, which may indicate a read error. The J gene is TRBJ2-5, the V gene TRBV7-7; 11 nucleotides line up with TRBD1. This CDR3 region has 15 residues. In germline, CDR1 is SSHAT, CDR2 FNYEAQ (reference sequence). CDR3 loop: CASSTGTGGLETQYF. In DNA form, the CDR3 reads TGTGCTAGCAGCACAGGGACAGGGGGTCTGGAGACCCAGTACTTC.

The table lists this clone with a few counts. The V and J genes are TRBV6-1 and TRBJ2-3; D possibly corresponds to TRBD1 (5 bases). The CDR3 extends over 14 amino acids. From germline, CDR1 is MNHNS and CDR2 SASEGT. V was trimmed by 4 bases and J by 2 bases, leaving 10 bases between them. The CDR3 DNA follows: TGTGCCAGCAGTGGGACAATCACCACAGATACGCAGTATTTT. It yields the protein CASSGTITTDTQYF.

This chain connects TRBV11-2 to TRBJ1-6; unclear D gene. The V gene lost 0 bases and the J gene lost 0 bases, with 6 bases spanning the gap. Germline V lookup: CDR1 SGHAT, CDR2 FQNNGV. The CDR3 has 16 amino acids. The CDR3 sequence is CASSLDASSYNSPLHF. The CDR3 DNA reads TGTGCCAGCAGCTTAGACGCGAGCTCCTATAATTCACCCCTCCACTTT.